This entry features one T cell receptor beta chain sequence. No cognate antigen has been identified for it. Per-base quality was not reported, and no clone a single base away is much larger than it. The sample originates from a study of shared clonotypes between healthy human individuals (dated by TCRdb to about 2020). Regarding the complete study: The cohort comprised a couple of women and a few men aged 18 to 49 years. Per donor, three plates each were used for CD4 naive and CD4 memory, two for CD8 naive, and one for CD8 memory. The study deeply sequenced blood TCR repertoires of five healthy adults to estimate repertoire size and the extent of clonotype sharing between individuals. To increase sequencing depth and limit assay-specific biases, different laboratories used diverse techniques to prepare libraries and sequence TCR repertoires. Per donor, leukapheresis produced somewhere between about 0.8 and 9 billion PBMCs.

Using the deep immunoSEQ assay, multiplex PCR amplified TCR CDR3 regions from genomic DNA. Extracted genomic DNA from each cell subset was spread evenly across all wells of several immunoSEQ 96-well plates, with each plate serving as a replicate. For sorted subsets, each replicate PCR was loaded with approximately 0.2 ug genomic DNA, equivalent to about 33,000 T cell genomes. Purified libraries were measured with a Qubit 3.0 fluorometer, size-checked on a Bioanalyzer 2100, and measured again with the KAPA Library Quantification kit. Every immunoSEQ 96-well plate was sequenced on a separate single-read 150-cycle Illumina NextSeq 550 flow cell. The authors processed their data as follows. Because only junctional sequences without quality scores were contained in the immunoSEQ output, filtering matching that applied to full-length reads could not be performed. To assign V/J genes and CDR3, sequences were annotated against IMGT germline references using PyIR, a Python wrapper for IgBLAST v1.9. Reads were removed for weak V/J assignments (E-value above 1e-6), missing CDR3, stop codons, out-of-frame junctions, or ambiguous translated residues. V3J clonotypes were defined as sequences sharing the same inferred V gene, J gene, and CDR3 amino acid sequence. Percentage overlap between repertoires was calculated by dividing the number of shared unique clonotypes by the size of the smaller repertoire. Three approaches were used to assess repertoire richness: RTK rarefaction, the Chao1 estimator, and Recon v2.1 estimates of unobserved clonotypes. For all TCRbeta clonotypes obtained by the gDNA method from a handful of donors, generation probabilities were computed with OLGA. The table comes from immuneACCESS by way of TCRdb, which keeps in-frame sequences with V and J called. Part of the clones is missing from these tables; in studies checked, under half for an unresolved V gene and the rest for unknown reasons. For V, J and clone size, that table is used; D and trimming come from the DNA. Within this sample are some 2.1 million clones, with around 93% of them counted one time only. The ten largest clones capture about 1.7% of the sample.

Based on the germline V gene, the CDR1 and CDR2 sequences are SGHTA and FQGNSA. Trimming takes 3 bases from V and 2 bases from J, and the germline ends sit 8 bases apart. From cysteine to phenylalanine, the CDR3 is 13 amino acids long. This entry keeps only the CDR3 DNA: 39 bases, framed from base 1. CD8 naive samples were CD45RO-negative cells positively selected for CCR7, giving a CD45RA+CCR7+ population that excluded TemRA cells. Healthy HIV-negative adults with no recently reported acute infections or vaccinations were included as donors. Only Caucasian adults living in Nashville, Tennessee, USA were represented among the donors. Blood was collected by leukapheresis, and PBMCs were isolated by Ficoll-Histopaque density gradient centrifugation and then cryopreserved in liquid nitrogen vapor phase. Purity and quantity of every magnetically sorted T cell population were checked by analytical flow cytometry. Genomic DNA was isolated from every sorted fraction and measured by UV absorbance on a Nanodrop 2000c.

General study outcomes and caveats: Sampling was limited to blood, and TCR repertoires in tissue likely differ from TCR repertoires in blood. Larger estimated clonotype richness was generally found for naive subsets than for memory subsets. Pairwise subsampling indicated that sequencing depth was expected to affect the degree of clonotype sharing among donors. Even with the large sequencing depth, rarefaction of the sorted-subset datasets indicated that sequencing was incomplete. Clonotypes shared by all four sorted-subset donors showed higher generation probabilities than non-shared clonotypes. Because the study included a small number of donors, the genetic and exposure-history diversity represented was limited. Sharing across several donors was observed for about 4.8% of naive CD4, less than 4% of naive CD8, 2% to 2.5% of memory CD4, and roughly 0.43% of memory CD8 clonotypes.

Sequencing was done on a sample of naive CD8+ T cells from PBMCs. In light of the paper, this sample's cell subset or site label describes: CD45RA+CCR7+. This TCR came from a man aged 18 to 29 in good health. Some clones in this sample may be carry-over from other donors' samples. Rearrangement joined TRBV7-2 to TRBJ2-7; the D gene is perhaps TRBD1, on 5 matching bases. The CDR3 protein is CASSFRQTYEQYF. The DNA is TGTGCCAGCAGCTTTAGACAGACCTACGAGCAGTACTTC.